The 17 T cell receptor beta chains listed next were all sequenced from one sample in a study of human versus mouse CDR3 diversity and MHC coevolution. Here immunoSEQ multiplex PCR was the method, and the copy in TCRdb shows in-frame clones only, minus some. The sample lists 80,000 or so clones, about 94% occurring once. The source material was naive CD4+ T cells from blood. Subset of the sample: CD45RO-negative CD62L-positive naive CD4 T cells. The receptors shown here come from a person aged 30-69 years in good health.

The gene calls are TRBV28 and TRBJ2-7; 9 nucleotides align to TRBD2. The CDR3 runs to 15 residues. The germline gives CDR1 MDHEN, CDR2 SYDVKM. Trimming took 5 bases from V and 2 from J; bases not matched to a gene: 7. CDR3 in amino acids: CASSPLSGGTYEQYF. The CDR3 DNA sequence: TGTGCCAGCAGTCCGCTAAGCGGGGGGACCTACGAGCAGTACTTC.

V gene TRBV5-4 combines with J gene TRBJ2-3; 9 bases align to TRBD2. The V and J ends lost 4 bases and 4 bases, in that order; junction bases with no gene match: 13. The CDR3 runs to 17 residues. Germline lookup yields CDR1 SGHNT and CDR2 YYREEE (reference sequence). Written as DNA, the CDR3 is TGTGCCAGCAGCCGCGGCGCGGGAGGGGCCCCCGCAGATACGCAGTATTTT. Protein product: CASSRGAGGAPADTQYF.

The chain couples TRBV4-3 to TRBJ2-7, with D possibly TRBD2 on 5 matching bases. In germline, CDR1 is LGHNA, CDR2 YSLEER. The CDR3 loop spans 16 amino acids. Trimming removed 4 bases from V and 4 bases from J, with 20 bases in between. The CDR3 DNA reads TGCGCCAGCAGCCTCTCCGAGGGCGGTTGGTTGTACGAGCAGTACTTC. Amino acids: CASSLSEGGWLYEQYF.

The rearrangement links TRBV6-1 to TRBJ2-5; tentatively, D is TRBD1 (5 bases). The J call may be in error: the DNA end matches TRBJ2-7 better. The CDR3 is 15 residues long. Germline V lookup: CDR1 MNHNS, CDR2 SASEGT. The CDR3: CASRANTGRPYEQYF. The CDR3, as DNA: TGTGCCAGTCGGGCAAATACAGGACGGCCTTACGAGCAGTACTTC.

The CDR3 sequence is CASRTPGGNGYTF. CDR3 DNA: TGCGCCAGTCGAACACCAGGGGGAAACGGCTACACCTTC. The rearrangement uses TRBV5-1 and TRBJ1-2; TRBD1 matches 7 bases. Per the germline V gene, CDR1 is SGHRS and CDR2 is YFSETQ. After removal of 8 bases from V and 8 bases from J, the junction contained 12 bases not matched to a gene. The CDR3 spans 13 residues.

V is TRBV5-4 and J is TRBJ2-5; the D gene is possibly TRBD1 (5 bases). V was pared by 4 bases and J by 1 base, with 11 bases between. Germline V gene data show CDR1 as SGHNT and CDR2 as YYREEE (reference sequence). The CDR3 covers 14 residues. The CDR3 DNA sequence: TGTGCCAGCAGCGCTACAGGTTTCCAAGAGACCCAGTACTTC. It encodes CASSATGFQETQYF.

The V gene is TRBV2, the J gene TRBJ2-6, with D possibly TRBD2 on 5 matching bases. V was clipped by 6 bases and J by 4 bases, with 22 bases between them. The CDR3 runs 18 residues. The germline gives CDR1 SNHLY, CDR2 FYNNEI. In DNA, the CDR3 is TGTGCCAGCAGGCCACGGGAACAGCTAATAGCCGGGGCCAACGTCCTGACTTTC. Encoded protein: CASRPREQLIAGANVLTF.

This clone was detected a few times. The chain couples TRBV10-1 to TRBJ2-3, with TRBD2 identical over 10 bases. The CDR3 is made up of 15 amino acids. J gave up 2 bases and V 4 bases, and 3 bases lay outside the gene matches. From germline, CDR1 is WNHNN and CDR2 SYGVQD (reference sequence). The CDR3 DNA reads as TGCGCCAGCAGTGTTAGCGGGAGGTCCACAGATACGCAGTATTTT. It translates to CASSVSGRSTDTQYF.

The CDR3 coding sequence is TGTGCCTGGAGTGGCCGATTCAGCGGCAATCAGCCCCAGCATTTT. This encodes CAWSGRFSGNQPQHF. The chain links TRBV30 to TRBJ1-5; D not certain. The CDR3 contains 15 residues. The V end lost 1 base, the J end lost 2 bases, and 12 bases lay between the germline ends. From germline, CDR1 is GTSNPN and CDR2 SVGIG (reference sequence).

The chain couples TRBV19 to TRBJ1-5; 7 bases align to TRBD1. V shed 5 bases, J shed 3 bases, and the junction held 7 bases outside the gene matches. Germline V gene data show CDR1 as LNHDA and CDR2 as SQIVND (reference sequence). The CDR3 spans 15 residues. In nucleotides, the CDR3 is TGTGCCAGTAGTCAGGGGACAGCAAACAATCAGCCCCAGCATTTT. Its protein product is CASSQGTANNQPQHF.

As to this clone: This specimen includes other DNA sequences encoding the same CDR3. V is TRBV10-3 and J is TRBJ2-7; 8 positions match TRBD2. CDR3 length equals 17 residues. The V gene end was trimmed by 6 bases and the J gene end by 7 bases; junction bases not matched to a gene: 20. Per the germline V gene, CDR1 is ENHRY and CDR2 is SYGVKD. CDR3 sequence: CAIRRAGLAGPGAEQYF. For the CDR3, the DNA is TGTGCCATCAGGAGGGCGGGGCTAGCGGGTCCTGGGGCAGAGCAGTACTTC.

This clone was observed a few times. The V gene is TRBV2, the J gene TRBJ1-1; 9 bases agree with TRBD1. Germline trimming cut 6 bases from V and 7 bases from J; bases unmatched to any gene: 6. Per the germline V gene, CDR1 is SNHLY and CDR2 is FYNNEI. CDR3 length: 13 residues. CDR3 loop: CASRGTGPVEAFF. The CDR3 bases are TGTGCCAGCAGGGGGACAGGGCCCGTTGAAGCTTTCTTT.

CDR3 protein: CASSFNNEQFF. In DNA form, the CDR3 reads TGTGCCAGCAGTTTCAACAATGAGCAGTTCTTC. This sequence joins TRBV28 and TRBJ2-1; D remains unclear. The CDR3 contains 11 residues. In germline, CDR1 is MDHEN, CDR2 SYDVKM. V was cut by 3 bases and J by 5 bases, with 2 bases left in between.

This rearrangement joins TRBV7-2 to TRBJ1-6, with D unclear. The CDR3 consists of 14 residues. With 6 bases removed from V and 10 bases from J, the gap between germline ends came to 16 bases. CDR1 SGHTA and CDR2 FQGNSA come from the germline V gene. DNA of the CDR3: TGTGCCAGCAGGTCTTATAGCGCGGAATCACCCCTCCACTTT. This translates into CASRSYSAESPLHF.

The J gene is TRBJ1-4, the V gene TRBV7-9, with D hard to call. Trimming removed 3 bases from V and 8 bases from J, with 13 bases in between. Germline V gene sequence: CDR1 SEHNR, CDR2 FQNEAQ (reference sequence). This CDR3 spans 14 amino acids. The CDR3 spells CASSFSSVKEKLFF. The CDR3 DNA sequence: TGTGCCAGCAGCTTTAGCAGTGTGAAAGAAAAACTGTTTTTT. Variable domain in full (rest from reference TRBV7-9 and TRBJ1-4): DTGVSQNPRHKITKRGQNVTFRCDPISEHNRLYWYRQTLGQGPEFLTYFQNEAQLEKSRLLSDRFSAERPKGSFSTLEIQRTEQGDSAMYLCASSFSSVKEKLFFGSGTQLSVL.

The J gene is TRBJ2-1, the V gene TRBV4-1, with D perhaps TRBD1 (5 bases). The CDR3 extends over 15 amino acids. V lost 2 bases, J lost 2 bases, and 10 bases lay in between. Per the germline V gene, CDR1 is MGHRA and CDR2 is YSYEKL. CDR3 sequence: CASSQPDTPYNEQFF. The CDR3 bases are TGCGCCAGCAGCCAACCGGACACCCCCTACAATGAGCAGTTCTTC.

The rearrangement joins TRBV18 to TRBJ1-1; unclear D gene. The germline V gene has CDR1 KGHSH and CDR2 LQKENI. The V end was cut by 0 bases, the J end by 0 bases, with 8 bases between. The CDR3 runs 15 residues. The CDR3 nucleotides are TGTGCCAGCTCACCACCATGGAGCATGAACACTGAAGCTTTCTTT. Protein product: CASSPPWSMNTEAFF.